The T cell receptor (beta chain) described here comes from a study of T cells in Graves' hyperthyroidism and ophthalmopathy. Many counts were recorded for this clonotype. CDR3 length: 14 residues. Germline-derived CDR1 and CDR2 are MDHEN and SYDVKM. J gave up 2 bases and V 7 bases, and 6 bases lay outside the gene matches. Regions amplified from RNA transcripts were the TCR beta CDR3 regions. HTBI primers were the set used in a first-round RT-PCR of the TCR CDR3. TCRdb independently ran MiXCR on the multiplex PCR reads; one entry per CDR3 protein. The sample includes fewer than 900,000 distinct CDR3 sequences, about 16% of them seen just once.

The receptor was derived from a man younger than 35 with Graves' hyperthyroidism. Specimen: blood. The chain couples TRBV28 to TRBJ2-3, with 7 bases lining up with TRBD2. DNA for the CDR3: TGTGCCAGCATTCGAGCGGGACCCACAGATACGCAGTATTTT. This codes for CASIRAGPTDTQYF.